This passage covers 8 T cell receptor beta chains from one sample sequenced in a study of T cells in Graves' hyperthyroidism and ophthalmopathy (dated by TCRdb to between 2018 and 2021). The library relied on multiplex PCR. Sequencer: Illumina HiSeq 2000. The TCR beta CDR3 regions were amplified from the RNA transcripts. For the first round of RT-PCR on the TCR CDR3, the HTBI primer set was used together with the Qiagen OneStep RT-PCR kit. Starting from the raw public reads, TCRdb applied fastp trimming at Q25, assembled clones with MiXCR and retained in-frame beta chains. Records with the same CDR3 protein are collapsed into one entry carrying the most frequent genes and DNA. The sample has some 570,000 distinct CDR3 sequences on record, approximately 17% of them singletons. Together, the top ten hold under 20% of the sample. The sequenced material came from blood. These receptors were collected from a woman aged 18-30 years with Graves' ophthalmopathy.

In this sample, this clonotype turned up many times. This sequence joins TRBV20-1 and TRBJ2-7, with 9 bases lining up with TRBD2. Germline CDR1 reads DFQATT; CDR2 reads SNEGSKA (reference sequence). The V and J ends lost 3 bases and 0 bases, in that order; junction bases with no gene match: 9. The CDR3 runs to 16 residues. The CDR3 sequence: CSASGTSGRSSYEQYF. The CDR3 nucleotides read TGCAGTGCTAGCGGCACTAGCGGGCGAAGCTCCTACGAGCAGTACTTC.

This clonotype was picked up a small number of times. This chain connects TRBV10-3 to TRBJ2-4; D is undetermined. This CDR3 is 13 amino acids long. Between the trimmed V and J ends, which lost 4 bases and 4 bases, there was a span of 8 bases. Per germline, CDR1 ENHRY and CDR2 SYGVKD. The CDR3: CAISVGDKNIQYF. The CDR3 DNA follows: TGTGCCATCAGTGTGGGTGATAAAAACATTCAGTACTTC.

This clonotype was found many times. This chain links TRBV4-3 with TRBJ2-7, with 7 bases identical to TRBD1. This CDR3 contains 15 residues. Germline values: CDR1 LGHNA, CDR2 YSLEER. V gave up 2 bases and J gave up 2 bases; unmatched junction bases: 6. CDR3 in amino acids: CASSQTGTVAYEQYF. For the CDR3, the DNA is TGCGCCAGCAGCCAAACCGGGACAGTTGCCTACGAGCAGTACTTC.

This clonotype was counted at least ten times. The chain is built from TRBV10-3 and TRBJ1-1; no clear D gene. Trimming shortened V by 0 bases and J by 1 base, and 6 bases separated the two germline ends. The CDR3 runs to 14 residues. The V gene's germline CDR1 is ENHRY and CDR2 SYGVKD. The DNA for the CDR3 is TGTGCCATCAGTGAGTCGTTGGGGAACACTGAAGCTTTCTTT. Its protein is CAISESLGNTEAFF.

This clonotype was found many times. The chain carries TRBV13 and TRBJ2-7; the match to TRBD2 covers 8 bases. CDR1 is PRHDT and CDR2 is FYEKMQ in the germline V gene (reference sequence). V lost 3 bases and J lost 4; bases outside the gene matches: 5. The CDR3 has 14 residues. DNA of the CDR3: TGTGCCAGCAGCTTCAGCGGGAGTGGGTACGAGCAGTACTTC. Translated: CASSFSGSGYEQYF.

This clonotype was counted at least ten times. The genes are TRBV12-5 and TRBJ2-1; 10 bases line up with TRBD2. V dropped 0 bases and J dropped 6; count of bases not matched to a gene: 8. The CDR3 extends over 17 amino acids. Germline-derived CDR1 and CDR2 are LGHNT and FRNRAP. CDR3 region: CASGLVLGTSGTNEQFF. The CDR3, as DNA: TGTGCTAGTGGTTTGGTACTAGGAACTAGCGGGACCAATGAGCAGTTCTTC.

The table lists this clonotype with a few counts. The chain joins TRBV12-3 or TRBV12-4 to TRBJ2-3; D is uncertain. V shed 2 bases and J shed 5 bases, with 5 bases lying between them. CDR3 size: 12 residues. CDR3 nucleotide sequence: TGTGCCAGCAGTTTAAGAAAAGATACGCAGTATTTT. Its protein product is CASSLRKDTQYF.

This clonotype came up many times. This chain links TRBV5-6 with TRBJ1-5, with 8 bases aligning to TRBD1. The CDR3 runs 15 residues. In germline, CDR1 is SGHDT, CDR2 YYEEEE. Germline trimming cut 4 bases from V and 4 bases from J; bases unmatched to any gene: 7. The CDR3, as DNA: TGTGCCAGCAGCCCAGGACAGGGCCGGAATCAGCCCCAGCATTTT. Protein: CASSPGQGRNQPQHF.